This T cell receptor (beta chain) emerged from a study of OX40 agonist ivuxolimab in advanced cancers. On the study more broadly: Recorded diagnoses for dose-escalation patients were hepatocellular carcinoma, melanoma, renal cell or head and neck cancer.

This clone was picked up one time. What it recognizes is unknown. Overall study findings and caveats: At 0.1 to 3.0 mg/kg and by week 6, clonal expansion occurred in CD4+ and CD8+ blood T cells.

Using immunoSEQ multiplex PCR, the repertoire was profiled, and TCRdb retains in-frame clones only, with some absent. Of around 45,000 clones in the sample, about 74% were seen once. Prior autoimmune disease or systemic immunosuppression barred patients. Germline CDR1 and CDR2: MNHEY and SVGAGI. Between the trimmed V and J ends, which lost 2 bases and 4 bases, there was a span of 5 bases. There are 13 residues in the CDR3. This clonotype originated in an adult with an advanced solid tumor such as melanoma, head and neck, liver or kidney cancer. This chain connects TRBV6-5 to TRBJ2-2, with D hard to call. The starting material was CD4+ or CD8+ T cells sorted from blood, obtained in a trial of the OX40 agonist ivuxolimab. The CDR3 loop reads CASSYVGTGELFF. The CDR3 nucleotides are TGTGCCAGCAGTTACGTGGGCACCGGGGAGCTGTTTTTT.